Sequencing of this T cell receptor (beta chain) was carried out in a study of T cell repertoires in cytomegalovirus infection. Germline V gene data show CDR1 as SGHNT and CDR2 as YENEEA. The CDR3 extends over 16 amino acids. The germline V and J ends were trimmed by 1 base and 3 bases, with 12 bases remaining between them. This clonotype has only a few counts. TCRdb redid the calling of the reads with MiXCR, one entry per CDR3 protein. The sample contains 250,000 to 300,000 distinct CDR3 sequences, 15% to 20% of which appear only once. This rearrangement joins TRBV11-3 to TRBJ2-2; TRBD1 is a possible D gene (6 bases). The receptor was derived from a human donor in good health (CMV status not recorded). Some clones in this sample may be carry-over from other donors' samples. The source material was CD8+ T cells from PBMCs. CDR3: CASSLARGFDTGELFF. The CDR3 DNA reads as TGTGCCAGCAGCTTAGCCAGGGGATTTGACACCGGGGAGCTGTTTTTT.